This TCR beta chain was obtained from a study of graft-versus-host responses after intestinal transplantation. The overall study: All recipients were given anti-thymocyte globulin induction, and tacrolimus and steroids were then administered for 2 to 4 years.

V was shortened by 4 bases and J by 6 bases, with 12 bases between the two germline ends. The germline CDR1 and CDR2 sequences are SNHLY and FYNNEI. This CDR3 has 14 amino acids. A note on this clone: Its antigen remains unidentified.

The repertoire was sequenced with immunoSEQ multiplex PCR; TCRdb's copy has only in-frame clones and lacks some. The sample holds about 110,000 clones, approximately 88% seen once. The rearrangement joins TRBV2 to TRBJ2-2, with a possible D match to TRBD2 (6 bases). The source material was unstimulated CD4+ T cells sorted from spleen or lymph node cells, sampled before transplant. This TCR derives from a human donor who was the organ donor for an intestinal transplant. The CDR3 sequence: CASSVVGEAGELFF. For the CDR3, the DNA is TGTGCCAGCAGTGTTGTCGGGGAGGCCGGGGAGCTGTTTTTT.